Presented here are 2 T cell receptor beta chains from one specimen sequenced in a study of control samples from healthy donors and cancer patients (dated by TCRdb to about 2020). Library preparation used the immunoSEQ multiplex PCR assay. Here the immuneACCESS table is served through TCRdb, limited to in-frame sequences with V and J called. Missing clones are a known gap in these copies; in checked studies unresolved V genes cover under half, and the rest lacks a known reason. This sample is represented by fewer than 90,000 clones; about 90% of them were singletons. Under 2.5% of the sample is held by the ten biggest clonotypes. Sequenced input: PBMCs. These receptors originate from a woman aged 55 to 70 with head and neck cancer.

The chain joins TRBV5-5 to TRBJ2-1; possibly TRBD2 for D (6 bases). CDR1 SGHKS and CDR2 YYEKEE come from the germline V gene (reference sequence). CDR3 length: 17 amino acids. Trimming took 2 bases from V and 10 from J, leaving 25 bases between them. Here the CDR3 reads CASSFVGLRDGNFEQFF. CDR3 sequence (DNA): TGTGCCAGCAGCTTCGTGGGTTTGCGGGACGGAAACTTCGAGCAGTTCTTC.

The chain employs TRBV5-1 and TRBJ2-3; no reliable D call. V dropped 0 bases and J dropped 0 bases, with 8 bases sitting between them. The V gene's germline CDR1 is SGHRS and CDR2 YFSETQ. This CDR3 region has 15 residues. The CDR3 DNA sequence: TGCGCCAGCAGCTTGGAGGCTGCTAGCACAGATACGCAGTATTTT. As protein: CASSLEAASTDTQYF.